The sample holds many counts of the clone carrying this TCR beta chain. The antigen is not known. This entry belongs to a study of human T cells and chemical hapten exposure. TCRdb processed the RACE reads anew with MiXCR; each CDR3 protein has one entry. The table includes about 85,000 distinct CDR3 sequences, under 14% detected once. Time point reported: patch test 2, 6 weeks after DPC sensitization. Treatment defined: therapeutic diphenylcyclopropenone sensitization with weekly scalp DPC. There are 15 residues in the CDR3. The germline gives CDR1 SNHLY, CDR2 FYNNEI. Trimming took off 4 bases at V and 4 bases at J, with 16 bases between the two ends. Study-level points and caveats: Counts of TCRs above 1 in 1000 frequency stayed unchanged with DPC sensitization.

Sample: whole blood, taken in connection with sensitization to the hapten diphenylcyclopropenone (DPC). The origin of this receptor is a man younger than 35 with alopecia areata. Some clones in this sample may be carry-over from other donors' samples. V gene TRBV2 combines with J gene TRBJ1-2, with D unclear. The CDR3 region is CASSVLVATPYGYTF. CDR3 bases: TGTGCCAGCAGTGTGTTAGTAGCTACTCCCTATGGCTACACCTTC.